The 22 T cell receptor beta chains below were found in one sample sequenced in a study of blood T cell repertoires in COVID-19. The data were produced by immunoSEQ multiplex PCR, yet TCRdb's version contains in-frame clones alone and is incomplete. This table has about 130,000 clones, over 70% appearing once. Sequenced input: peripheral blood. Receptors originate from a man older than 75 with acute or convalescent COVID-19.

The chain is built from TRBV12-3 or TRBV12-4 and TRBJ1-2; no reliable D call. The CDR3 is made up of 12 amino acids. Between the trimmed V and J ends, which lost 4 bases and 2 bases, there was a span of 5 bases. CDR3 nucleotide sequence: TGTGCCAGCAGTTACAAGAACTATGGCTACACCTTC. Translation gives CASSYKNYGYTF.

This clone was seen only a few times. The rearrangement uses TRBV4-1 and TRBJ1-5; D not certain. The CDR3 length is 13 residues. CDR1 MGHRA and CDR2 YSYEKL come from the germline V gene. V dropped 6 bases and J dropped 8 bases, with 14 bases sitting between them. CDR3 sequence: CASSRGGLEPQHF. The CDR3 DNA sequence: TGCGCCAGCAGTCGCGGAGGGCTGGAGCCCCAGCATTTT.

The V and J genes are TRBV6-2 or TRBV6-3 and TRBJ2-5; 7 bases agree with TRBD1. CDR1 and CDR2 (germline): MNHEY, SVGEGT. The CDR3 has 15 residues. V lost 4 bases and J lost 3; bases outside the gene matches: 8. For the CDR3, the DNA is TGTGCCAGCAGTTGGCGCAGGGGGATGGAAGAGACCCAGTACTTC. This gives the protein CASSWRRGMEETQYF.

The CDR3 DNA follows: TGTGCCAGCAGCACCCAGGGACTTCCTTCGGGGGAGCTGTTTTTT. It specifies CASSTQGLPSGELFF. The chain employs TRBV9 and TRBJ2-2, with D possibly being TRBD2 (6 bases). This CDR3 is built from 15 residues. V was cut by 4 bases and J by 8 bases, with 18 bases left in between. CDR1 SGDLS and CDR2 YYNGEE come from the germline V gene.

This clone came up a few times. V and J are TRBV6-5 and TRBJ2-2; 7 bases are a match to TRBD1. The CDR3 is 15 residues long. Germline CDR1 is MNHEY and CDR2 is SVGAGI. Losses at the gene ends were 7 bases for V and 4 bases for J; bases not matched to a gene: 9. The CDR3 region has the DNA TGTGCCAGCAATTTAAGGGGGCTTGGCACCGGGGAGCTGTTTTTT. It specifies CASNLRGLGTGELFF.

The rearrangement uses TRBV28 and TRBJ1-1; D possibly corresponds to TRBD1 (5 bases). CDR3 length: 15 residues. Germline CDR1 MDHEN, CDR2 SYDVKM. V was shortened by 5 bases and J by 0 bases, with 13 bases between the two germline ends. The CDR3 is CASSLYRQLNTEAFF. Here the CDR3 DNA reads TGTGCCAGCAGTCTCTACCGACAGTTGAACACTGAAGCTTTCTTT.

The V call is TRBV10-3, the J call TRBJ2-2; 9 nucleotides match TRBD1. Germline lookup yields CDR1 ENHRY and CDR2 SYGVKD. After removal of 6 bases from V and 3 bases from J, the junction contained 2 bases not matched to a gene. The length of the CDR3 is 14 residues. CDR3 DNA sequence: TGTGCCATCAGCGACAGGGGGGACACCGGGGAGCTGTTTTTT. It yields the protein CAISDRGDTGELFF.

The V call is TRBV9, the J call TRBJ2-5, with TRBD2 matching 7 bases. With 0 bases clipped from V and 2 bases from J, the junction kept 1 base outside the gene matches. This CDR3 contains 14 residues. The germline CDR1 and CDR2 sequences are SGDLS and YYNGEE. Written as DNA, the CDR3 is TGTGCCAGCAGCGTAGGGACTAGTCAAGAGACCCAGTACTTC. It encodes CASSVGTSQETQYF.

This clone was counted ten times or more. The rearrangement joins TRBV10-2 to TRBJ2-2, with a tentative D call TRBD2 (6 bases). Germline CDR1 and CDR2: WSHSY and SAAADI. The CDR3 loop spans 14 amino acids. V gave up 10 bases and J gave up 1 base, with 13 bases separating them. CDR3 sequence reads: CATTRDLNTGELFF. The DNA for the CDR3 is TGCGCCACCACCCGGGACTTGAACACCGGGGAGCTGTTTTTT.

The chain recombines TRBV10-3 with TRBJ2-7; 9 bases are shared with TRBD1. This CDR3 region has 14 residues. V lost 4 bases and J lost 6; bases outside the gene matches: 7. CDR1 ENHRY and CDR2 SYGVKD come from the germline V gene. CDR3 DNA sequence: TGTGCCATCAGTGGAAAGGACAGGGGAATCGAGCAGTACTTC. Its protein product is CAISGKDRGIEQYF.

The rearrangement joins TRBV4-2 to TRBJ2-7, with TRBD1 identical over 7 bases. Germline V gene data show CDR1 as LGHNA and CDR2 as YNFKEQ. The junction had 0 bases not matched to a gene; V was cut back by 0 bases and J by 1 base. CDR3 length: 14 residues. The CDR3: CASSQEGQSYEQYF. The CDR3, as DNA: TGTGCCAGCAGCCAAGAGGGACAGTCCTACGAGCAGTACTTC.

This clone was recorded many times. This chain links TRBV5-4 with TRBJ2-5, with a weak D call TRBD1 (7 bases). The CDR3 is 13 amino acids. With 4 bases removed from V and 2 bases from J, the gap between germline ends came to 9 bases. The germline CDR1 and CDR2 sequences are SGHNT and YYREEE (reference sequence). CDR3 residues: CASSAGQQETQYF. The CDR3 coding sequence is TGTGCCAGCAGCGCGGGACAGCAAGAGACCCAGTACTTC.

Ten or more counts support this clone. Other DNA sequences in the sample encode the same CDR3. The chain joins TRBV6-5 to TRBJ2-3; TRBD1 might be the D (6 bases). V shed 0 bases and J shed 15 bases, with 16 bases lying between them. The CDR3 totals 13 residues. Germline lookup yields CDR1 MNHEY and CDR2 SVGAGI. CDR3 region: CASSYSGAEAPYF. DNA of the CDR3: TGTGCCAGCAGTTACTCGGGGGCAGAAGCACCCTATTTT.

The chain is built from TRBV12-3 or TRBV12-4 and TRBJ1-2; D is ambiguous. The CDR3 totals 12 residues. With 3 bases removed from V and 7 bases from J, the gap between germline ends came to 9 bases. CDR3 region: CASSFTIGGYTF. CDR3 nucleotides: TGTGCCAGCAGTTTTACCATCGGTGGCTACACCTTC.

The chain links TRBV30 to TRBJ1-2; the D is unclear. The CDR3 has 13 amino acids. CDR1 GTSNPN and CDR2 SVGIG come from the germline V gene (reference sequence). The V gene lost 2 bases and the J gene lost 2 bases, with 9 bases spanning the gap. The CDR3 here is CAWSPLRNYGYTF. DNA for the CDR3: TGTGCCTGGAGTCCCCTGAGGAACTATGGCTACACCTTC.

In DNA form, the CDR3 reads TGTGCCAGCAGTTCCCTGGGGCGGGGCCCGAACACCGGGGAGCTGTTTTTT. Translation: CASSSLGRGPNTGELFF. The V and J genes are TRBV27 and TRBJ2-2, with TRBD2 as a possible D gene (6 bases). Trimming shortened V by 4 bases and J by 0 bases, and 15 bases separated the two germline ends. Germline V CDR1 and CDR2: MNHEY, SMNVEV (reference sequence). The CDR3 runs 17 residues.

The chain has TRBV5-1 and TRBJ1-4, with 10 bases identical to TRBD1. With 4 bases clipped from V and 4 bases from J, the junction kept 7 bases outside the gene matches. The length of the CDR3 is 16 residues. Per germline, CDR1 SGHRS and CDR2 YFSETQ. CDR3 amino acids: CASSQGQGGINEKLFF. CDR3 bases: TGCGCCAGCAGCCAAGGACAGGGGGGTATTAATGAAAAACTGTTTTTT. The whole variable domain, filled in from reference TRBV5-1 and TRBJ1-4, reads KAGVTQTPRYLIKTRGQQVTLSCSPISGHRSVSWYQQTPGQGLQFLFEYFSETQRNKGNFPGRFSGRQFSNSRSEMNVSTLELGDSALYLCASSQGQGGINEKLFFGSGTQLSVL.

This clone is termed medium-sized. The V gene is TRBV24-1, the J gene TRBJ2-1; D might be TRBD2 (6 bases). The V and J ends lost 9 bases and 2 bases respectively, with 13 bases between them. Per germline, CDR1 KGHDR and CDR2 SFDVKD. The CDR3 is made up of 14 amino acids. CDR3 DNA sequence: TGTGCCACCGGGTCGGGCGGGGCCTACAATGAGCAGTTCTTC. It specifies CATGSGGAYNEQFF.

This clone occurred many times. The chain uses TRBV2 and TRBJ2-1; D remains unclear. CDR1 SNHLY and CDR2 FYNNEI come from the germline V gene. This CDR3 comprises 16 residues. With 1 base removed from V and 0 bases from J, the gap between germline ends came to 10 bases. The CDR3 region is CASSEGAESSYNEQFF. The CDR3 nucleotides read TGTGCCAGCAGTGAAGGGGCAGAGAGCTCCTACAATGAGCAGTTCTTC.

In DNA form, the CDR3 reads TGTGCCAGCACCGGGACAGAGAACTACGAGCAGTACTTC. It is translated as CASTGTENYEQYF. The chain couples TRBV18 to TRBJ2-7; TRBD1 matches at 7 bases. In germline, CDR1 is KGHSH, CDR2 LQKENI. The J segment lost 3 bases and the V segment lost 8 bases, leaving 7 bases of the junction unmatched. This CDR3 is 13 amino acids long.

The chain couples TRBV3-1 (or the pseudogene TRBV3-2) to TRBJ1-4, with D tentatively TRBD1 (5 bases). V gave up 1 base and J gave up 2 bases, with 8 bases separating them. The CDR3 runs to 15 residues. Looked up from germline, CDR1 is LGHDT and CDR2 is YNNKEL (reference sequence). The CDR3 reads CASSQVGQTNEKLFF. In DNA, the CDR3 is TGTGCCAGCAGCCAAGTGGGGCAGACTAATGAAAAACTGTTTTTT.

The rearrangement uses TRBV5-6 and TRBJ1-2; 10 nucleotides agree with TRBD1. CDR1 is SGHDT and CDR2 is YYEEEE in the germline V gene. The CDR3 contains 15 residues. The junction had 13 bases not matched to a gene; V was cut back by 6 bases and J by 8 bases. The CDR3 DNA reads as TGTGCCAGCAACTCCTTAACCGGGACAGGGGACGGCTACACCTTC. Its protein product is CASNSLTGTGDGYTF.